One sample yielded the 23 T cell receptor beta chains listed below, sequenced in a study of blood T cells in healthy people across ages. It was with a sample-barcoded 5' primer and a J-beta primer mix that a second PCR of about 6 to 12 cycles was run. A single record per CDR3 protein comes from TCRdb applying MiXCR to the 5' RACE reads. The sample has hundreds of thousands of distinct CDR3 sequences, more than 20% seen once. These same data were also listed under a study on T cells of mothers and their children.

Sequencing was performed on blood. These receptors originate from a boy younger than 18 in good health.

This chain connects TRBV7-2 to TRBJ2-3; D not certain. Trimming shortened V by 2 bases and J by 8 bases, and 11 bases separated the two germline ends. CDR1 is SGHTA and CDR2 is FQGNSA in the germline V gene. This CDR3 spans 13 amino acids. The CDR3 bases are TGTGCCAGCAGCTTATCGGGCCGGGTTACGCAGTATTTT. It yields the protein CASSLSGRVTQYF.

This clonotype was counted only a few times. This chain connects TRBV20-1 to TRBJ1-2; maybe TRBD1 (5 bases). This CDR3 has 17 amino acids. Trimming took 0 bases from V and 4 from J, leaving 21 bases between them. Germline lookup yields CDR1 DFQATT and CDR2 SNEGSKA (reference sequence). CDR3 sequence: CSARDGPRDSFFYGYTF. In DNA, the CDR3 is TGCAGTGCTAGAGATGGGCCCCGTGACAGTTTCTTCTATGGCTACACCTTC.

The chain is built from TRBV7-9 and TRBJ2-7; no clear D. CDR3 length: 12 amino acids. The germline V gene encodes CDR1 SEHNR and CDR2 FQNEAQ (reference sequence). V was pared by 5 bases and J by 12 bases, with 17 bases between. The CDR3 spells CASSRQSRSMYF. The CDR3 DNA is TGTGCCAGCAGCCGCCAGTCCAGAAGCATGTACTTC.

The gene calls are TRBV5-1 and TRBJ2-1; TRBD2 aligns across 12 bases. This CDR3 is 17 amino acids long. The germline gives CDR1 SGHRS, CDR2 YFSETQ. V lost 0 bases to trimming and J lost 5 bases; unmatched junction nucleotides: 6. The CDR3 nucleotides are TGCGCCAGCAGCTTGGCCGGACTAGCGGGAATCAACAATGAGCAGTTCTTC. Amino acids: CASSLAGLAGINNEQFF.

The rearrangement joins TRBV28 to TRBJ2-1; TRBD2 matches at 10 bases. Germline loops: CDR1 MDHEN, CDR2 SYDVKM. The CDR3 is 17 amino acids. V lost 6 bases and J lost 0; bases outside the gene matches: 8. DNA for the CDR3: TGTGCCAGCAGGACTCCGAGCGGGGGGGGCTCCTACAATGAGCAGTTCTTC. Protein sequence: CASRTPSGGGSYNEQFF.

This clonotype was picked up a small number of times. This chain links TRBV12-3 or TRBV12-4 with TRBJ2-3; unclear D gene. Trimming left V 3 bases short and J 1 base short, with 11 bases between. The CDR3 totals 15 residues. The CDR3 sequence is CASSFPRLGTDTQYF. The CDR3 DNA sequence: TGTGCCAGCAGTTTCCCCCGCCTTGGCACAGATACGCAGTATTTT.

The sample holds a few counts of this clonotype. This chain uses TRBV11-2 with TRBJ2-3, with 7 bases aligning to TRBD2. Germline V gene lookup returns CDR1 SGHAT and CDR2 FQNNGV. The trim removed 1 base at V and 5 bases at J, leaving 12 bases unmatched. The CDR3 has 17 amino acids. CDR3 protein: CASSLGEGAAALDTQYF. In DNA form, the CDR3 reads TGTGCCAGCAGCTTAGGGGAGGGTGCCGCAGCCCTAGATACGCAGTATTTT.

The chain recombines TRBV11-2 with TRBJ2-5; D is unresolved. The CDR3 runs to 12 residues. CDR1 is SGHAT and CDR2 is FQNNGV in the germline V gene. The V and J ends lost 0 bases and 11 bases respectively, with 10 bases between them. CDR3 protein: CASSLDPEEQYF. In DNA, the CDR3 is TGTGCCAGCAGCTTAGATCCTGAAGAGCAGTACTTC. Filled out from reference TRBV11-2 and TRBJ2-5, the complete variable domain reads EAGVAQSPRYKIIEKRQSVAFWCNPISGHATLYWYQQILGQGPKLLIQFQNNGVVDDSQLPKDRFSAERLKGVDSTLKIQPAKLEDSAVYLCASSLDPEEQYFGPGTRLLVL.

This clonotype was seen a handful of times. The chain is built from TRBV15 and TRBJ2-5; D possibly corresponds to TRBD1 (6 bases). CDR1 and CDR2 from the germline V gene are LNHNV and YYDKDF (reference sequence). CDR3 length: 19 amino acids. The germline V and J ends were trimmed by 3 bases and 4 bases, with 27 bases remaining between them. The CDR3 DNA follows: TGTGCCACCAGCAGGACCCACGCTGAGACAGGCGAGATTGGAGAGACCCAGTACTTC. Its translation is CATSRTHAETGEIGETQYF.

This clonotype was counted a single time. The gene calls are TRBV4-2 and TRBJ1-2; D not resolved. The CDR3 is made up of 13 amino acids. CDR1 and CDR2 from the germline V gene are LGHNA and YNFKEQ. V was shortened by 5 bases and J by 8 bases, with 15 bases between the two germline ends. DNA of the CDR3: TGTGCCAGCAGCTCATCCGGACCCGGAGGCTACACCTTC. This gives the protein CASSSSGPGGYTF.

This clonotype was seen a few times. CDR3 region: CASSLSADSLSGNTIYF. As DNA, the CDR3 is TGTGCCAGCAGTTTATCCGCGGACAGCCTCTCTGGAAACACCATATATTTT. The J gene is TRBJ1-3, the V gene TRBV28, with a weak D call TRBD1 (6 bases). CDR1 MDHEN and CDR2 SYDVKM come from the germline V gene. Trimming removed 1 base at V and 0 bases at J, with 13 bases between. There are 17 residues in the CDR3.

The chain joins TRBV29-1 to TRBJ1-1; D is uncertain. Trimming left V 2 bases short and J 8 bases short, with 9 bases between. The CDR3 is 11 residues long. Germline V gene data show CDR1 as SQVTM and CDR2 as ANQGSEA. The DNA of the CDR3 is TGCAGCGTTGAAAAACAGTTGGAAGCTTTCTTT. It is translated as CSVEKQLEAFF.

This clonotype occurred a few times. The V gene is TRBV12-3 or TRBV12-4, the J gene TRBJ2-5, with D uncertain. The CDR3 covers 14 residues. V shed 1 base and J shed 1 base, with 7 bases lying between them. CDR3 in amino acids: CASSLVNFQETQYF. As DNA, the CDR3 is TGTGCCAGCAGTTTAGTAAACTTCCAAGAGACCCAGTACTTC.

This chain joins TRBV18 and TRBJ2-5, with D perhaps matching TRBD1 (6 bases). The V and J ends lost 8 bases and 4 bases respectively, with 14 bases between them. Germline-derived CDR1 and CDR2 are KGHSH and LQKENI. The CDR3 consists of 13 residues. The CDR3 loop is CASLRGGRETQYF. CDR3 nucleotides: TGTGCCAGCCTCAGAGGGGGAAGAGAGACCCAGTACTTC.

This clonotype came up a few times. The chain links TRBV7-8 to TRBJ2-5, with 8 nucleotides matching TRBD1. The closer fit of TRBJ2-7 to the DNA end suggests the J call may be wrong. Looked up from germline, CDR1 is SGHVS and CDR2 is FQNEAQ. The CDR3 consists of 12 residues. The CDR3 sequence is CASTGGASEQYF. Here the CDR3 DNA reads TGTGCCAGCACAGGGGGCGCGTCCGAGCAGTACTTC.

This chain links TRBV12-5 with TRBJ2-5; D not resolved. The J call is in doubt because the DNA end fits TRBJ2-7 better. Germline V gene sequence: CDR1 LGHNT, CDR2 FRNRAP. The CDR3 extends over 12 amino acids. CDR3 nucleotide sequence: TGTGCTAGTGGTAAGGGCGGCTACGAGCAGTACTTC. It translates to CASGKGGYEQYF.

The chain has TRBV12-3 or TRBV12-4 and TRBJ2-3; the D gene is possibly TRBD2 (7 bases). Trimming cost V 3 bases and J 11 bases, with 24 bases left between them. The CDR3 covers 16 residues. The CDR3 DNA reads TGTGCCAGCAGTTTGGGTGGCGGGGGCCGCACAGATGTGCAGTATTTT. It codes for CASSLGGGGRTDVQYF.

The V call is TRBV28, the J call TRBJ1-6; D is uncertain. Germline V gives CDR1 MDHEN, CDR2 SYDVKM. V dropped 2 bases and J dropped 7 bases, with 3 bases sitting between them. The CDR3 is 12 residues long. Here the CDR3 reads CASSLLNSPLHF. Written as DNA, the CDR3 is TGTGCCAGCAGTTTACTGAATTCACCCCTCCACTTT.

This clonotype has only a few counts. The chain uses TRBV28 and TRBJ2-5; D is unresolved. Gene TRBJ2-7 matches the end of the DNA better, so the J call may be wrong. The CDR3 loop spans 13 amino acids. From germline, CDR1 is MDHEN and CDR2 SYDVKM. CDR3 bases: TGTGCCAGCAGTTTAAGTTCCCTAGACGAGCAGTACTTC. Translated: CASSLSSLDEQYF.

The chain employs TRBV5-1 and TRBJ2-7, with TRBD1 identical over 9 bases. The CDR3 spans 13 residues. Trimming took 4 bases from V and 6 from J; bases not matched to a gene: 5. The germline V gene has CDR1 SGHRS and CDR2 YFSETQ. The chain's CDR3 is CASSPKTGGEQYF. The CDR3 bases are TGCGCCAGCAGCCCTAAGACAGGGGGCGAGCAGTACTTC.

The V and J genes are TRBV4-1 and TRBJ2-1, with 9 bases aligning to TRBD2. With 4 bases clipped from V and 4 bases from J, the junction kept 8 bases outside the gene matches. CDR3 length: 16 residues. Germline lookup yields CDR1 MGHRA and CDR2 YSYEKL. The CDR3, as DNA: TGCGCCAGCAGCCCGGGGGGGACTAGCTATTACAATGAGCAGTTCTTC. Residues: CASSPGGTSYYNEQFF.

This clonotype has a handful of counts. This chain links TRBV15 with TRBJ2-2; 10 positions match TRBD1. CDR1 LNHNV and CDR2 YYDKDF come from the germline V gene (reference sequence). CDR3 size: 14 residues. V lost 6 bases and J lost 4; bases outside the gene matches: 2. The CDR3 region has the DNA TGTGCCACCAGGGGGACAGGGGTCACCGGGGAGCTGTTTTTT. Its protein is CATRGTGVTGELFF.

This clonotype has more than one count but fewer than ten. This chain joins TRBV27 and TRBJ2-7; 8 bases are a match to TRBD1. This CDR3 has 15 amino acids. Germline CDR1 is MNHEY and CDR2 is SMNVEV (reference sequence). The J segment lost 3 bases and the V segment lost 4 bases, leaving 8 bases of the junction unmatched. The CDR3 DNA sequence: TGTGCCAGCAGTTCTCTCTTACAGGGGGACTACGAGCAGTACTTC. It specifies CASSSLLQGDYEQYF.